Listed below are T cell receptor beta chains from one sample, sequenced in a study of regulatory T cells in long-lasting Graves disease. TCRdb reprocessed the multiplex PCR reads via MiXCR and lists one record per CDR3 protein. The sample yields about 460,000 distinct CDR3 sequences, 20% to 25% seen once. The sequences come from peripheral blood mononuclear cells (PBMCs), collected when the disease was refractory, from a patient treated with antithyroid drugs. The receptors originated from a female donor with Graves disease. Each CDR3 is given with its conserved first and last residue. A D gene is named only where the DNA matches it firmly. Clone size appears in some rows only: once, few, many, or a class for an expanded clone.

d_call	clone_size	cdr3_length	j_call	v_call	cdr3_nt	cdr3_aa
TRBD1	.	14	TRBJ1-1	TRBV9	TGTGCCAGCAGCGGACAGGGAGTGGGGACTGAAGCTTTCTTT	CASSGQGVGTEAFF
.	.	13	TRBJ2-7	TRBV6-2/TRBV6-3	TGTGCCAGCAGTTCTTATCCTGCCTACGAGCAGTACTTC	CASSSYPAYEQYF
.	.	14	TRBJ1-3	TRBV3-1	TGTGCCAGCAGCCTGGGGACCGTTGAAAACACCATATATTTT	CASSLGTVENTIYF
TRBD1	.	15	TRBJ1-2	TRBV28	TGTGCCAGCAGTTCAGGGGGCGCGGCTAACTATGGCTACACCTTC	CASSSGGAANYGYTF
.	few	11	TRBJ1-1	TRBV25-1	TGTGCCAGCACCCAAAGGGGTAAAGCTTTCTTT	CASTQRGKAFF
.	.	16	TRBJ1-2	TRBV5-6	TGTGCCAGCAGCTTGGCCGGACCGCTGGGGCACTATGGCTACACCTTC	CASSLAGPLGHYGYTF
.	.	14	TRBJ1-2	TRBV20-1	TGCAGTGCTCCCAAGGACAGCCTAAACTATGGCTACACCTTC	CSAPKDSLNYGYTF
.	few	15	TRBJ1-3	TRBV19	TGTGCCAGTAGTGGTTTGTTTGTCTCCGGAAACACCATATATTTT	CASSGLFVSGNTIYF
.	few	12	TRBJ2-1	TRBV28	TGTGCCAGCAGGCACCCCCGGGCAGAGCAGTTCTTC	CASRHPRAEQFF
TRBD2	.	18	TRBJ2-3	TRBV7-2	TGTGCCAGCAGCAGAACCTACATAGCGGGAGGGGGCGAGGATACGCAGTATTTT	CASSRTYIAGGGEDTQYF
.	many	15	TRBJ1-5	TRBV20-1	TGCAGTGCTAAAACGCCCCGGGACGGAAATCAGCCCCAGCATTTT	CSAKTPRDGNQPQHF
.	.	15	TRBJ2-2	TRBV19	TGTGCCAGTAGTACACAGGCTACGAACACCGGGGAGCTGTTTTTT	CASSTQATNTGELFF
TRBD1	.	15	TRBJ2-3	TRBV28	TGTGCCAGCAGTCCACCGACAGGGCGAGGGGATACGCAGTATTTT	CASSPPTGRGDTQYF
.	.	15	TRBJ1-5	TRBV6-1	TGTGCCAGCAGCCCGGGAGACGGGGCGGATCAGCCCCAGCATTTT	CASSPGDGADQPQHF
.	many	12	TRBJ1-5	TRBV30	TGTGCCTGGAGGCAGTCAGGTCAGCCCCAGCATTTT	CAWRQSGQPQHF
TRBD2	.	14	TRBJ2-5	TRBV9	TGTGCCAGCAGCGGGGCTAGCGGGGGCGAGACCCAGTACTTC	CASSGASGGETQYF
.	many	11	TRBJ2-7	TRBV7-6	TGTGCCACCGGGACTCTCGGGGAGCAGTACTTC	CATGTLGEQYF
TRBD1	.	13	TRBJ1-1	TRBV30	TGTGCCTGGAGCACACAGGGGGACACTGAAGCTTTCTTT	CAWSTQGDTEAFF
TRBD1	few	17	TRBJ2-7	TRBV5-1	TGCGCCAGCAGCTTGGCCCTAGGGGGCCCCGAACGCTACGAGCAGTACTTC	CASSLALGGPERYEQYF
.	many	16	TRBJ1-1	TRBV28	TGTGCCAGCAGTGGGGGGGGGAGGTACAGGGTGGTTGAAGCTTTCTTT	CASSGGGRYRVVEAFF
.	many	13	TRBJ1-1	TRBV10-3	TGTGCCATCAGAGGGACAACCCTAACTGAAGCTTTCTTT	CAIRGTTLTEAFF
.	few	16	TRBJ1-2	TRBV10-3	TGTGCCATCAGTGACCTGATACAGGGAGCTAACTATGGCTACACCTTC	CAISDLIQGANYGYTF
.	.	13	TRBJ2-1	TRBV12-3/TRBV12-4	TGTGCCAGCAGTTTAGGGCAGAACAATGAGCAGTTCTTC	CASSLGQNNEQFF
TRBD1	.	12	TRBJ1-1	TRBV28	TGTGCCAGCAGTCAACAGGGGGCCAAAGCTTTCTTT	CASSQQGAKAFF
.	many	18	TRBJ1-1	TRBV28	TGTGCCAGCAGTTTAAGGATGAACGGACAACCGCTGAACACTGAAGCTTTCTTT	CASSLRMNGQPLNTEAFF
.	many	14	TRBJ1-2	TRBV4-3	TGCGCCAGCAGCCAAGACCGGGACATTAATGGCTACACCTTC	CASSQDRDINGYTF
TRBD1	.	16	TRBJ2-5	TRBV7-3	TGTGCCAGCAGCTTACAGGGACAGGGGAAGGAAGAGACCCAGTACTTC	CASSLQGQGKEETQYF
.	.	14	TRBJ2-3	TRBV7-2	TGTGCCAGCAGCTTAAATTGGCACACAGATACGCAGTATTTT	CASSLNWHTDTQYF
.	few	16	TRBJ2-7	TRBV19	TGTGCCAGTAGTCCATTCGCAACAGTGCTCTCCTACGAGCAGTACTTC	CASSPFATVLSYEQYF